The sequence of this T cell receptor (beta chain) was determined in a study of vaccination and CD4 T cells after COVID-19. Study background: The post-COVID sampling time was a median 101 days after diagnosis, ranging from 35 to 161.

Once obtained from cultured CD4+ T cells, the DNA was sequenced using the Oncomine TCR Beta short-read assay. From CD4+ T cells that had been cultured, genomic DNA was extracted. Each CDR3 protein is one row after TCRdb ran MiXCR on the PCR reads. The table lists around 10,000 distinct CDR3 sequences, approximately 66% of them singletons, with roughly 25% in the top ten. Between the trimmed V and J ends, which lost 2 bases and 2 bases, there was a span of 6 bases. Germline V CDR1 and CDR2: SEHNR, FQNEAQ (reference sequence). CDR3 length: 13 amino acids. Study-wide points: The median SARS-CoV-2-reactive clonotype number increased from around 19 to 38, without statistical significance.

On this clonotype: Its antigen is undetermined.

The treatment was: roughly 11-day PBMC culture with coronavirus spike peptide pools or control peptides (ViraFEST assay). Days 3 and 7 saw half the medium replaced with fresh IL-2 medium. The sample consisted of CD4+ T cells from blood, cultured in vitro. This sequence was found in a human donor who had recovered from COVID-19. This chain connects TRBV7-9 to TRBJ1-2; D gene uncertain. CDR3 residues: CASSLPTNYGYTF. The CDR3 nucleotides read TGTGCCAGCAGCTTACCGACGAACTATGGCTACACCTTC.